The clone carrying this TCR beta chain was observed at least ten times. Its cognate antigen is unknown. This record comes from a study of regulatory T cells in long-lasting Graves disease. Looking at the study overall: Graves' patients diagnosed newly had used antithyroid drugs under 3 months.

Investigators prepared the TCR beta libraries by applying iRepertoire HTBI primers and Arm-PCR of CDR3 regions. One entry per CDR3 protein, called by TCRdb with MiXCR from the multiplex PCR reads. Of under 300,000 distinct CDR3 sequences detected, around 19% appear once; the ten largest clones hold 13% to 15%. Whole-study results and caveats: Repertoires from persistent disease leaned toward TRBV28, TRBJ1-2 and TRBJ2-5. Possibly, too few samples lowered accuracy.

Stated time point: newly diagnosed GD, antithyroid drugs for less than 3 months. Construction of the TCR library relied on RNA isolated from PBMCs. V dropped 3 bases and J dropped 5; count of bases not matched to a gene: 8. The CDR3 length is 15 residues. These same data were also listed under a study on T cells in Graves' hyperthyroidism and ophthalmopathy. That investigation notes: Peripheral blood also featured most of the thyroid clonotypes expanded above 0.001.

This sample comprised peripheral blood mononuclear cells (PBMCs), obtained at new diagnosis, from a patient treated with antithyroid drugs. The chain joins TRBV12-3 or TRBV12-4 to TRBJ2-5, with 8 nucleotides matching TRBD2. The receptor's source is a woman in her 30s with Graves disease. Here the CDR3 reads CASSFLAGKGETQYF. CDR3 DNA: TGTGCCAGCAGTTTCTTAGCGGGGAAGGGGGAGACCCAGTACTTC.